The clone carrying this TCR beta chain has just one count. Antigen unknown. The sample is drawn from a study of T cell responses to AZD1222 COVID-19 vaccine. Study context: It was second doses at about 4 or about 12 weeks that were pooled. General observations from the study: Within unmutated variant regions lay the reported targets of nearly half of spike-specific TCRs. At 160-218 and 743-854, vaccine-associated CD4 TCRs were dominant, and they spanned spike. Repertoire sampling occurred only after the peak T cell response.

Clones were sequenced by immunoSEQ multiplex PCR, and TCRdb holds only the in-frame ones, with some missing. The data show about 160,000 clones, approximately 91% seen once. Germline CDR1 reads MNHEY; CDR2 reads SVGAGI. There are 15 residues in the CDR3. V gave up 2 bases and J gave up 0 bases, with 8 bases separating them. This specimen was peripheral blood, taken on day 0 of AZD1222 vaccination. This receptor was obtained from an adult in good health. The V and J genes are TRBV6-5 and TRBJ1-3; D not resolved. The CDR3 loop is CASSYVGSSGNTIYF. The CDR3 region has the DNA TGTGCCAGCAGTTACGTCGGAAGCTCTGGAAACACCATATATTTT.